A few counts support the clone carrying this TCR beta chain. Germline is not matched at one junction end, which may reflect a read error. CDR1 and CDR2 from the germline V gene are SEHNR and FQNEAQ (reference sequence). The CDR3 contains 15 residues. The data are from a study of OX40 agonist ivuxolimab in advanced cancers. Measured with immunoSEQ multiplex PCR; TCRdb has only the in-frame clones, and not every one. The table has around 50,000 clones, about 85% seen once. The source is an adult with an advanced solid tumor such as melanoma, head and neck, liver or kidney cancer. The input for sequencing was CD4+ or CD8+ T cells sorted from blood, taken in a trial of the OX40 agonist ivuxolimab. This chain joins TRBV7-9 and TRBJ2-4, with D unclear. CDR3 nucleotide sequence: TGCGCCAGCAGCCCTTCCTCGGCCAGAAACGACATTCAGTACTTC. Amino acids: CASSPSSARNDIQYF.